A selection of T cell receptor beta chains follows, all from one sample in a study of T cells in Graves' hyperthyroidism and ophthalmopathy. TCRdb passed the multiplex PCR reads through MiXCR, listing each CDR3 protein once. This table holds about 600,000 distinct CDR3 sequences, approximately 16% found once. Sequencing was done on a sample of blood. The receptors shown here come from a woman between 40 and 55 years old with Graves' ophthalmopathy. Both conserved end residues are part of each CDR3. A D gene is named only where the DNA matches it firmly. The size field is filled for only some rows; it gives once, few, many or a size class.

many | . | TRBJ2-3 | TRBV18 | CASSGDLADTQYF | TGTGCCAGCTCAGGGGACTTGGCAGATACGCAGTATTTT
. | . | TRBJ2-7 | TRBV27 | CASSLTPGGAYEQYF | TGTGCCAGCAGTTTAACCCCGGGTGGGGCCTACGAGCAGTACTTC
many | . | TRBJ2-7 | TRBV7-8 | CASSLGSHEQYF | TGTGCCAGCAGCCTGGGGTCTCACGAGCAGTACTTC
. | TRBD1 | TRBJ2-3 | TRBV5-1 | CASSLGQGARTDTQYF | TGTGCCAGCAGCTTGGGACAGGGGGCGCGAACAGATACGCAGTATTTT
many | . | TRBJ2-1 | TRBV28 | CASSLWGTNNEQFF | TGTGCCAGCAGTTTATGGGGGACCAACAATGAGCAGTTCTTC
many | TRBD1 | TRBJ1-1 | TRBV20-1 | CSARPGTGFPEAFF | TGCAGTGCTCGTCCCGGGACAGGGTTTCCTGAAGCTTTCTTT
. | TRBD2 | TRBJ2-3 | TRBV7-9 | CASSPGLAGGRTDTQYF | TGTGCCAGCAGCCCGGGACTAGCGGGAGGACGCACAGATACGCAGTATTTT
many | TRBD2 | TRBJ2-4 | TRBV3-1 | CASSPRITSGKKNIQYF | TGTGCCAGCAGCCCGCGGATTACTAGCGGGAAGAAAAACATTCAGTACTTC
few | . | TRBJ1-2 | TRBV28 | CASIGRGDYGYTF | TGTGCCAGCATAGGCAGGGGTGACTATGGCTACACCTTC
many | . | TRBJ1-1 | TRBV6-6 | CASSYWGSGLSNTEAFF | TGTGCCAGCAGTTACTGGGGGTCAGGGCTTTCGAACACTGAAGCTTTCTTT
few | . | TRBJ2-3 | TRBV18 | CASSRILEDTQYF | TGTGCCAGCTCACGCATCCTAGAAGATACGCAGTATTTT
few | . | TRBJ1-2 | TRBV6-1 | CASIPSDIQAGGYTF | TGTGCCAGCATCCCCTCGGACATCCAAGCGGGGGGCTACACCTTC
. | TRBD1 | TRBJ2-3 | TRBV5-4 | CASSPLKGQGTDTQYF | TGTGCCAGCAGCCCCTTGAAGGGACAGGGGACAGATACGCAGTATTTT
few | TRBD2 | TRBJ2-1 | TRBV24-1 | CATSDSVAGLYNEQFF | TGTGCCACCAGTGATTCGGTAGCGGGACTCTACAATGAGCAGTTCTTC
many | . | TRBJ1-6 | TRBV2 | CASTRDRDSPLHF | TGTGCCAGCACCCGGGACCGGGATTCACCCCTCCACTTT
few | TRBD1 | TRBJ1-3 | TRBV30 | CAWGQGAGDTIYF | TGTGCCTGGGGACAGGGGGCAGGGGACACCATATATTTT
few | . | TRBJ2-6 | TRBV27 | CASSLGVGGVVGSGANVLTF | TGTGCCAGCAGTTTAGGCGTCGGGGGAGTCGTGGGCTCTGGGGCCAACGTCCTGACTTTC
. | TRBD2 | TRBJ2-1 | TRBV6-5 | CASKVTSGTSIYNEQFF | TGTGCCAGCAAAGTTACGTCCGGGACTAGTATCTACAATGAGCAGTTCTTC
. | TRBD2 | TRBJ2-1 | TRBV20-1 | CSATISGRAYNEQFF | TGCAGTGCTACTATTAGCGGGAGGGCTTACAATGAGCAGTTCTTC
few | . | TRBJ2-1 | TRBV29-1 | CSVVEDEQFF | TGCAGCGTTGTTGAAGATGAGCAGTTCTTC
. | TRBD1 | TRBJ2-3 | TRBV29-1 | CSARRQGSTDTQYF | TGCAGCGCCCGAAGACAGGGCAGCACAGATACGCAGTATTTT
many | . | TRBJ1-2 | TRBV28 | CASTQGYGGYTF | TGTGCCAGCACCCAGGGTTATGGTGGCTACACCTTC
. | . | TRBJ2-1 | TRBV5-1 | CASSLDRGAGYNEQFF | TGCGCCAGCAGCTTGGACAGGGGAGCGGGGTACAATGAGCAGTTCTTC
many | . | TRBJ1-5 | TRBV3-1 | CASSQAPRQRLYF | TGTGCCAGCAGCCAAGCCCCGAGACAGAGATTGTATTTT
few | TRBD1 | TRBJ1-1 | TRBV19 | CASWTGKTNTEAFF | TGTGCCAGTTGGACAGGTAAAACGAACACTGAAGCTTTCTTT
few | . | TRBJ1-1 | TRBV10-3 | CAISPEATANTEAFF | TGTGCCATCAGCCCTGAAGCCACTGCGAACACTGAAGCTTTCTTT
many | . | TRBJ2-5 | TRBV6-1 | CASIPTTVGETQYF | TGTGCCAGCATACCGACGACAGTGGGGGAGACCCAGTACTTC
many | TRBD2 | TRBJ2-7 | TRBV4-1 | CASSQGAGGREQYF | TGCGCCAGCAGCCAAGGAGCGGGAGGGCGTGAGCAGTACTTC
. | . | TRBJ1-6 | TRBV19 | CASSSERANSPLHF | TGTGCCAGTAGCAGTGAAAGAGCCAATTCACCCCTCCACTTT
many | . | TRBJ2-5 | TRBV5-6 | CASSSFGLETQYF | TGTGCCAGCAGCTCATTCGGTCTGGAGACCCAGTACTTC
many | . | TRBJ2-7 | TRBV20-1 | CSARPSRYSYEQYF | TGCAGTGCTAGACCTAGCAGGTACTCCTACGAGCAGTACTTC
many | TRBD2 | TRBJ2-7 | TRBV5-1 | CASKTSGEVYEQYF | TGCGCCAGCAAGACTAGCGGAGAAGTTTACGAGCAGTACTTC
few | TRBD1 | TRBJ1-2 | TRBV28 | CASSYAGGHYGYTF | TGTGCCAGCAGCTATGCAGGGGGCCACTATGGCTACACCTTC
. | . | TRBJ2-7 | TRBV28 | CASCDPLRYKQYF | TGTGCCTCATGCGATCCTCTACGTTATAAGCAGTACTTC
many | TRBD2 | TRBJ2-3 | TRBV7-2 | CASSSTGGEGTDTQYF | TGTGCCAGCAGCTCAACCGGGGGGGAGGGCACAGATACGCAGTATTTT
many | TRBD2 | TRBJ2-1 | TRBV20-1 | CSAPGTSGRMAYNEQFF | TGCAGTGCTCCCGGGACTAGCGGGAGAATGGCCTACAATGAGCAGTTCTTC
few | . | TRBJ2-7 | TRBV20-1 | CSASRQEYEQYF | TGCAGTGCTAGTCGACAGGAGTACGAGCAGTACTTC
few | . | TRBJ1-5 | TRBV7-2 | CASSLARGENQPQHF | TGTGCCAGCAGCTTAGCTCGGGGAGAGAATCAGCCCCAGCATTTT
. | TRBD1 | TRBJ1-5 | TRBV4-1 | CASSQETGLIQPQHF | TGCGCCAGCAGCCAAGAGACAGGGTTGATTCAGCCCCAGCATTTT
few | TRBD2 | TRBJ2-1 | TRBV4-1 | CASSQTLAGAINEQFF | TGCGCCAGCAGCCAAACACTAGCGGGGGCCATTAATGAGCAGTTCTTC
few | . | TRBJ1-2 | TRBV18 | CASSPRDTGRHTF | TGTGCCAGCTCACCCCGGGACACGGGACGGCACACCTTC
many | . | TRBJ1-5 | TRBV27 | CASSPRRTSNQPQHF | TGTGCCAGCAGTCCCCGGCGGACTAGCAATCAGCCCCAGCATTTT
many | . | TRBJ2-1 | TRBV20-1 | CSASLYNEQFF | TGCAGTGCTAGTCTATACAATGAGCAGTTCTTC
many | TRBD1 | TRBJ2-7 | TRBV3-1 | CASSPHRGTSYEQYF | TGTGCCAGCAGCCCACACAGGGGTACATCCTACGAGCAGTACTTC
. | TRBD2 | TRBJ2-3 | TRBV11-1 | CASSPSGWREDTQYF | TGTGCCAGCAGCCCTAGCGGTTGGAGGGAAGATACGCAGTATTTT
many | . | TRBJ1-2 | TRBV3-1 | CASSQLAGTYGYTF | TGTGCCAGCAGCCAACTCGCGGGGACGTATGGCTACACCTTC
few | TRBD2 | TRBJ2-3 | TRBV7-6 | CASRAGATDTQYF | TGTGCCAGCAGAGCGGGAGCAACCGATACGCAGTATTTT
. | TRBD2 | TRBJ2-1 | TRBV30 | CARGLAGGPGFF | TGTGCTCGAGGACTAGCGGGGGGCCCAGGGTTCTTC
many | . | TRBJ1-1 | TRBV29-1 | CSVEKAGPEAFF | TGCAGCGTTGAGAAGGCAGGACCTGAAGCTTTCTTT
. | . | TRBJ2-2 | TRBV20-1 | CSATSGQVTGELFF | TGCAGTGCTACCTCCGGACAAGTCACCGGGGAGCTGTTTTTT
many | . | TRBJ2-3 | TRBV11-1 | CASSSYGDTQYF | TGTGCCAGCAGCTCTTACGGCGATACGCAGTATTTT
many | . | TRBJ1-1 | TRBV11-2 | CASSLEGGNTEAFF | TGTGCCAGCAGCTTAGAGGGGGGGAACACTGAAGCTTTCTTT
many | TRBD1 | TRBJ1-1 | TRBV27 | CASSRRQGIAEAFF | TGTGCCAGCAGTCGCCGACAGGGGATCGCTGAAGCTTTCTTT
. | . | TRBJ1-2 | TRBV20-1 | CSAKLAGEGYTF | TGCAGTGCTAAGTTGGCAGGGGAAGGCTACACCTTC
few | . | TRBJ2-7 | TRBV7-7 | CASRSSGTWKGEQYF | TGTGCTAGCAGATCCTCGGGGACGTGGAAAGGCGAGCAGTACTTC
few | . | TRBJ2-3 | TRBV20-1 | CSARTLGFGTDTQYF | TGCAGTGCTAGGACCTTGGGGTTTGGGACAGATACGCAGTATTTT
. | TRBD2 | TRBJ2-7 | TRBV7-3 | CASSWTTSDEQYF | TGTGCCAGCAGCTGGACGACTAGCGACGAGCAGTACTTC
many | . | TRBJ2-1 | TRBV3-1 | CASSLSGGIGEQFF | TGTGCCAGCAGTCTCTCTGGGGGGATTGGTGAGCAGTTCTTC
many | . | TRBJ1-1 | TRBV20-1 | CSARDQRTVNTEAFF | TGCAGTGCTAGAGATCAGCGGACGGTGAACACTGAAGCTTTCTTT